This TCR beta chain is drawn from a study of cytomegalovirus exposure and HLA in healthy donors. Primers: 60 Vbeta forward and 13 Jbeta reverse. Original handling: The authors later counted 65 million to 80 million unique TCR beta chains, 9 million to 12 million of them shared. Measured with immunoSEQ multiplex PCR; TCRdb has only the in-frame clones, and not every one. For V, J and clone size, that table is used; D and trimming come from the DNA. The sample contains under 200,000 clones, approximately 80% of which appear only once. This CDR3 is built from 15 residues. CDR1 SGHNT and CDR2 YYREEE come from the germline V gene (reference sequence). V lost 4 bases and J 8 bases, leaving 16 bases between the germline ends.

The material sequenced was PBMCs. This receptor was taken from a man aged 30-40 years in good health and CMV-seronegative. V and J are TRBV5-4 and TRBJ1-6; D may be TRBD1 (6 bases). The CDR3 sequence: CASSLQGQTHSPLHF. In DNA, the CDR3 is TGTGCCAGCAGCCTCCAGGGGCAGACGCATTCACCCCTCCACTTT.